The rows below give T cell receptor beta chains drawn from one sample of a study of OX40 agonist ivuxolimab in advanced cancers. Repertoires were generated with immunoSEQ multiplex PCR, while TCRdb's copy carries only in-frame clones and drops some. The sample carries tens of thousands of clones, 85% to 90% recorded once. The sequencing used CD4+ or CD8+ T cells sorted from blood, collected in a trial of the OX40 agonist ivuxolimab. Receptor source: an adult with an advanced solid tumor such as melanoma, head and neck, liver or kidney cancer. Each CDR3 is given with its conserved first and last residue. D genes are given only for firm matches. For some rows the clone size is stated as once, few or many, or as a class when expanded; others skip it.

clone_size	v_call	d_call	j_call	cdr3_nt	cdr3_aa
-	TRBV25-1	-	TRBJ2-2	TGTGCCACCCGGCTACCCAACACCGGGGAGCTGTTTTTT	CATRLPNTGELFF
-	TRBV27	TRBD1	TRBJ2-5	TGTGCCAGCAGCGATCGACAGGGCGAGACCCAGTACTTC	CASSDRQGETQYF
-	TRBV14	-	TRBJ2-3	TGTGCCAGCAGCCCCGACCGGGCCCCCACAGATACGCAGTATTTT	CASSPDRAPTDTQYF
-	TRBV28	TRBD1	TRBJ2-7	TGTGCCAGCACCGTGGACAGGGGGACTTGGGAGCAGTACTTC	CASTVDRGTWEQYF
-	TRBV7-8	-	TRBJ2-2	TGTGCCAGCAGCTTAAGGACAGATAACACCGGGGAGCTGTTTTTT	CASSLRTDNTGELFF
-	TRBV4-2	-	TRBJ2-1	TGTGCCAGCAGCCTCTGGAGGGGCCGGGATGAGCAGTTCTTC	CASSLWRGRDEQFF
-	TRBV28	-	TRBJ2-5	TGTGCCAGCAGAGGGGCGAACCAAGAGACCCAGTACTTC	CASRGANQETQYF
-	TRBV18	TRBD1	TRBJ1-1	TGTGCCAGCTCACCAAACAAAGGACAGGGTAGGACTGAAGCTTTCTTT	CASSPNKGQGRTEAFF
few	TRBV27	-	TRBJ2-2	TGTGCCAGCAGTTGGGGGCCAGGCACCGGGGAGCTGTTTTTT	CASSWGPGTGELFF
-	TRBV7-9	TRBD1	TRBJ2-1	TGTGCCAGCAGCTTCTGGGTAGGGGGCGATGAGCAGTTCTTC	CASSFWVGGDEQFF